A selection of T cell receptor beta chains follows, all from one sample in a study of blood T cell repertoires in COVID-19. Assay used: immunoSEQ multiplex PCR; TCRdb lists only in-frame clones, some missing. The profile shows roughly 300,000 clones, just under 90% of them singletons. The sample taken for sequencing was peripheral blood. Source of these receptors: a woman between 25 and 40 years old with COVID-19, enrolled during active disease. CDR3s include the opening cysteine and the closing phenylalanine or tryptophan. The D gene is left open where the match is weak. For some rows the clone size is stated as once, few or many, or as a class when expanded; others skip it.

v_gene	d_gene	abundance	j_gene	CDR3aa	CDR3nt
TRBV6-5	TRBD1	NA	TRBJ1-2	CASSRDSRRGYTF	TGTGCCAGCTCTAGGGACAGCCGCAGGGGCTACACCTTC
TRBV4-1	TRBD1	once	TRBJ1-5	CASSQDWTGGVDNQPQHF	TGCGCCAGCAGCCAAGACTGGACAGGGGGAGTTGACAATCAGCCCCAGCATTTT
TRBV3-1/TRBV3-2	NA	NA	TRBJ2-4	CASSQDLQTSLTQYF	TGTGCCAGCAGCCAAGATCTTCAGACTTCCCTCACTCAGTACTTC
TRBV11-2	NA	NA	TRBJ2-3	CASSPGLGGDTQYF	TGTGCCAGCAGCCCCGGACTAGGGGGAGATACGCAGTATTTT
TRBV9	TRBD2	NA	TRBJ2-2	CASSDPGLAGAPTGELFF	TGTGCCAGCAGCGACCCGGGACTAGCGGGTGCCCCTACCGGGGAGCTGTTTTTT
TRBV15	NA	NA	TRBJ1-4	CATSPRGVGFATNEKLFF	TGTGCCACCAGCCCCCGGGGGGTAGGCTTTGCAACTAATGAAAAACTGTTTTTT
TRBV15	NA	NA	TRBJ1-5	CATSRGIQSNQPQHF	TGTGCCACCAGCAGAGGAATACAGAGCAATCAGCCCCAGCATTTT
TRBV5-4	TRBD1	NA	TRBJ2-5	CASSFPPGTGLETQYF	TGTGCCAGCAGCTTTCCCCCCGGGACAGGACTTGAGACCCAGTACTTC
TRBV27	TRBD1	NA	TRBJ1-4	CASSFRGREEKLFF	TGTGCCAGCAGTTTCAGGGGGCGTGAAGAAAAACTGTTTTTT
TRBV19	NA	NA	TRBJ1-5	CASSIVGTALLHNQPQHF	TGTGCCAGTAGTATAGTCGGGACTGCCCTTCTCCACAATCAGCCCCAGCATTTT
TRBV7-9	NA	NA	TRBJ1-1	CASSRGGPLAEAFF	TGTGCCAGCAGCAGGGGGGGCCCCTTGGCTGAAGCTTTCTTT
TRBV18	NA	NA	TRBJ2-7	CASSPQGQRYEQYF	TGTGCCAGCTCACCTCAGGGCCAGAGATACGAGCAGTACTTC